Presented here are 9 T cell receptor beta chains from one specimen sequenced in a study of T cell repertoires and HLA-DP antigens. The table came from immunoSEQ multiplex PCR; TCRdb's copy has only in-frame clones and leaves some out. The table includes around 110,000 clones, more than 85% detected once. Antigens for these TCRs are unknown. Input material: CD4+ T cells from PBMCs. The receptors come from a woman aged 18 to 35 in good health and CMV-seronegative.

The chain recombines TRBV29-1 with TRBJ1-1; no clear D. V lost 4 bases and J lost 5, with 11 bases in between. The CDR3 spans 12 residues. Germline assignment: CDR1 SQVTM and CDR2 ANQGSEA. The CDR3 sequence: CSVGTPETEAFF. CDR3 nucleotides: TGCAGCGTTGGTACACCCGAGACTGAAGCTTTCTTT. The full variable domain, with the rest looked up from reference TRBV29-1 and TRBJ1-1, is SAVISQKPSRDICQRGTSLTIQCQVDSQVTMMFWYRQQPGQSLTLIATANQGSEATYESGFVIDKFPISRPNLTFSTLTVSNMSPEDSSIYLCSVGTPETEAFFGQGTRLTVV.

The chain uses TRBV9 and TRBJ2-6; no definite D call. CDR1 is SGDLS, CDR2 YYNGEE, per germline. With 0 bases removed from V and 5 bases from J, the gap between germline ends came to 9 bases. The length of the CDR3 is 15 residues. This CDR3 reads CASSVASWRANVLTF. CDR3 sequence (DNA): TGTGCCAGCAGCGTAGCGAGTTGGAGGGCCAACGTCCTGACTTTC.

V and J are TRBV9 and TRBJ1-6; TRBD1 matches 7 bases. There are 15 residues in the CDR3. The J segment lost 9 bases and the V segment lost 0 bases, leaving 6 bases of the junction unmatched. Germline lookup yields CDR1 SGDLS and CDR2 YYNGEE. The CDR3 loop is CASSVALDRISPLHF. The CDR3 DNA follows: TGTGCCAGCAGCGTAGCTCTGGACAGGATTTCACCCCTCCACTTT.

This rearrangement joins TRBV29-1 to TRBJ1-1, with D hard to call. CDR1 is SQVTM and CDR2 is ANQGSEA in the germline V gene. The CDR3 loop spans 11 amino acids. The ends were cut back, 2 bases at V and 0 bases at J, with 1 base in the middle. The CDR3 reads CSVELNTEAFF. The CDR3 bases are TGCAGCGTTGAACTGAACACTGAAGCTTTCTTT.

The chain carries TRBV7-3 and TRBJ2-1; TRBD2 aligns across 10 bases. Germline lookup yields CDR1 SGHTA and CDR2 FQGTGA. The CDR3 contains 15 residues. Germline trimming cut 1 base from V and 7 bases from J; bases unmatched to any gene: 4. The CDR3 nucleotides read TGTGCCAGCAGCTTAAGGCTAGCGGGAGTTAATGAGCAGTTCTTC. Translated: CASSLRLAGVNEQFF.

The chain has TRBV5-1 and TRBJ2-7, with 13 bases that match TRBD2. Losses at the gene ends were 4 bases for V and 1 base for J; bases not matched to a gene: 2. Per germline, CDR1 SGHRS and CDR2 YFSETQ. There are 15 residues in the CDR3. Here the CDR3 reads CASSRTSGSSYEQYF. CDR3 sequence (DNA): TGCGCCAGCAGCCGGACTAGCGGGAGTTCCTACGAGCAGTACTTC.

The V gene is TRBV13, the J gene TRBJ1-1; TRBD1 matches 10 bases. Germline CDR1 reads PRHDT; CDR2 reads FYEKMQ (reference sequence). The CDR3 sequence is 16 residues long. V lost 2 bases, J lost 5 bases, and 8 bases stayed unmatched. Written as DNA, the CDR3 is TGTGCCAGCAGCTTAAGGACGACAGGGGGCGGAACTGAAGCTTTCTTT. Translation: CASSLRTTGGGTEAFF. Together with reference TRBV13 and TRBJ1-1, the CDR3 gives the full variable domain: AAGVIQSPRHLIKEKRETATLKCYPIPRHDTVYWYQQGPGQDPQFLISFYEKMQSDKGSIPDRFSAQQFSDYHSELNMSSLELGDSALYFCASSLRTTGGGTEAFFGQGTRLTVV.

This chain links TRBV11-2 with TRBJ2-1, with no clear D. The CDR3 has 14 amino acids. Germline CDR1 and CDR2: SGHAT and FQNNGV. Trimming took off 5 bases at V and 7 bases at J, with 15 bases between the two ends. The CDR3 sequence is CASSPSWHPNEQFF. The CDR3 DNA reads as TGTGCCAGCAGCCCGAGCTGGCACCCGAATGAGCAGTTCTTC. The whole variable domain, remainder taken from reference TRBV11-2 and TRBJ2-1, is EAGVAQSPRYKIIEKRQSVAFWCNPISGHATLYWYQQILGQGPKLLIQFQNNGVVDDSQLPKDRFSAERLKGVDSTLKIQPAKLEDSAVYLCASSPSWHPNEQFFGPGTRLTVL.

This chain links TRBV4-3 with TRBJ2-1; 10 nucleotides agree with TRBD1. Losses at the gene ends were 2 bases for V and 6 bases for J; bases not matched to a gene: 4. The CDR3 covers 15 residues. Germline V gives CDR1 LGHNA, CDR2 YSLEER. In nucleotides, the CDR3 is TGCGCCAGCAGCCAACGACAGGGGGCAGGCAATGAGCAGTTCTTC. It is translated as CASSQRQGAGNEQFF.